These T cell receptor beta chains were read from a single sample in a study of blood T cell repertoires in COVID-19. Clones were read by immunoSEQ multiplex PCR, and TCRdb kept only the in-frame ones, dropping some. The sample lists 240,000 or so clones, approximately 86% occurring once. Source material: peripheral blood. The source of these receptors is a woman aged 70 to 79 with active or convalescent COVID-19. Each CDR3 is given with its conserved first and last residue. The order of the fields is V gene, CDR3 protein.

TRBV29-1,CSVKQFSGTGGNTGELFF
TRBV12-5,CASGWLLEGQGNTGELFF
TRBV24-1,CATSDLYGDLLTGELFF
TRBV27,CASSLYPGGGVNTIYF
TRBV19,CASSWTGLNTEAFF
TRBV4-3,CASSRRVRETQYF
TRBV2,CASSGQGGETQYF
TRBV24-1,CATSESGTGTNTIYF
TRBV10-3,CAISESKIESGKTQYF
TRBV6-2/TRBV6-3,CASSYPDRRNGYTF
TRBV24-1,CATKPAGGGYTF
TRBV4-3,CASSQAREGYGNTIYF
TRBV19,CASSRFAGAEKLFF
TRBV7-9,CASSTNRVGAEDTQYF
TRBV29-1,CSVDLFGAGSDGYTF
TRBV27,CASSLSLGGHTGELFF
TRBV19,CATSSGGGASEQYF
TRBV5-1,CASSPTGSGTDTQYF
TRBV7-6,CASSRTSGGAREQYF
TRBV3-1/TRBV3-2,CASSQPRGAGATNEKLFF